A selection of T cell receptor beta chains follows, all from one sample in a study of spatial heterogeneity in lung cancer. TCRdb reprocessed the 5' RACE reads with MiXCR, giving one entry per CDR3 protein. This table holds thousands of distinct CDR3 sequences, around 4.5% found once. Source: normal lung tissue next to the tumor, taken at surgery. The receptors stem from a female donor with early-stage non-small cell lung cancer. Both conserved end residues are part of each CDR3. Fields, in order: V gene, D gene, clone size, J gene, CDR3 protein, CDR3 DNA. A D gene is named only where the DNA matches it firmly. Size tells how often a clone was seen (once, few, many) or the class of an expanded clone, and some rows leave it out.

V gene: TRBV27; D gene: TRBD1; clone size: medium-sized; J gene: TRBJ2-2; CDR3 protein: CASSINRGLTTGELFF; CDR3 DNA: TGTGCCAGCAGTATAAACAGGGGGCTAACCACCGGGGAGCTGTTTTTT
V gene: TRBV20-1; D gene: -; clone size: many; J gene: TRBJ1-4; CDR3 protein: CRAGTRDTSGEKLFF; CDR3 DNA: TGCAGAGCTGGGACACGTGACACAAGTGGTGAAAAACTGTTTTTT
V gene: TRBV5-1; D gene: -; clone size: -; J gene: TRBJ2-1; CDR3 protein: CASRSYNEQFF; CDR3 DNA: TGCGCCAGCAGGTCCTACAATGAGCAGTTCTTC
V gene: TRBV10-3; D gene: -; clone size: medium-sized; J gene: TRBJ1-5; CDR3 protein: CAISEETTDNQPQHF; CDR3 DNA: TGTGCCATCAGTGAGGAAACTACAGATAATCAGCCCCAGCATTTT
V gene: TRBV20-1; D gene: -; clone size: -; J gene: TRBJ2-6; CDR3 protein: CSARVRVGANVLTF; CDR3 DNA: TGCAGTGCTAGAGTCAGGGTCGGGGCCAACGTCCTGACTTTC
V gene: TRBV27; D gene: -; clone size: many; J gene: TRBJ1-2; CDR3 protein: CASSLLGGSSNYGYTF; CDR3 DNA: TGTGCCAGCAGTTTATTGGGGGGTTCCTCTAACTATGGCTACACCTTC
V gene: TRBV5-4; D gene: TRBD1; clone size: medium-sized; J gene: TRBJ2-2; CDR3 protein: CASSQDRAHTGELFF; CDR3 DNA: TGTGCCAGCAGTCAGGACAGGGCCCACACCGGGGAGCTGTTTTTT
V gene: TRBV28; D gene: -; clone size: medium-sized; J gene: TRBJ2-2; CDR3 protein: CASRRTEIGNTGELFF; CDR3 DNA: TGTGCCAGCAGACGTACAGAAATCGGGAACACCGGGGAGCTGTTTTTT
V gene: TRBV6-5; D gene: -; clone size: medium-sized; J gene: TRBJ2-7; CDR3 protein: CASSYGSEQYF; CDR3 DNA: TGTGCCAGCAGTTACGGTAGCGAGCAGTACTTC
V gene: TRBV3-1; D gene: -; clone size: many; J gene: TRBJ2-5; CDR3 protein: CASSRGWGETQYF; CDR3 DNA: TGTGCCAGCAGCCGCGGATGGGGGGAGACCCAGTACTTC
V gene: TRBV7-2; D gene: -; clone size: many; J gene: TRBJ2-3; CDR3 protein: CASSLDLATDTQYF; CDR3 DNA: TGTGCCAGCAGCTTAGACTTAGCGACAGATACGCAGTATTTT
V gene: TRBV11-1; D gene: TRBD2; clone size: medium-sized; J gene: TRBJ2-3; CDR3 protein: CASSPGLAGGATDTQYF; CDR3 DNA: TGTGCCAGCAGCCCGGGACTAGCGGGGGGCGCCACAGATACGCAGTATTTT
V gene: TRBV6-6; D gene: -; clone size: medium-sized; J gene: TRBJ1-2; CDR3 protein: CASFSPDRANYGYTF; CDR3 DNA: TGTGCCAGCTTCTCACCAGACAGAGCTAACTATGGCTACACCTTC
V gene: TRBV29-1; D gene: -; clone size: medium-sized; J gene: TRBJ2-3; CDR3 protein: CSVGGIGTDTQYF; CDR3 DNA: TGCAGCGTTGGGGGTATCGGCACAGATACGCAGTATTTT
V gene: TRBV19; D gene: TRBD1; clone size: many; J gene: TRBJ1-5; CDR3 protein: CASSMEDRGSQPQHF; CDR3 DNA: TGTGCCAGTAGTATGGAGGACAGGGGGTCCCAGCCCCAGCATTTT
V gene: TRBV3-1; D gene: -; clone size: many; J gene: TRBJ2-7; CDR3 protein: CASSHDSNYEQYF; CDR3 DNA: TGTGCCAGCAGCCATGACAGCAATTACGAGCAGTACTTC
V gene: TRBV7-9; D gene: TRBD1; clone size: large; J gene: TRBJ2-2; CDR3 protein: CASRPPGTGNGELFF; CDR3 DNA: TGTGCCAGCAGGCCTCCCGGGACAGGGAACGGGGAGCTGTTTTTT
V gene: TRBV6-6; D gene: -; clone size: many; J gene: TRBJ2-6; CDR3 protein: CASSYLGTGANVLTF; CDR3 DNA: TGTGCCAGCAGTTACCTAGGGACTGGGGCCAACGTCCTGACTTTC
V gene: TRBV11-2; D gene: -; clone size: medium-sized; J gene: TRBJ2-3; CDR3 protein: CASSLGQFTDTQYF; CDR3 DNA: TGTGCCAGCAGCTTAGGACAGTTCACAGATACGCAGTATTTT
V gene: TRBV12-3/TRBV12-4; D gene: -; clone size: medium-sized; J gene: TRBJ1-3; CDR3 protein: CASRRQSSGNTIYF; CDR3 DNA: TGTGCCAGCAGGCGACAATCTTCTGGAAACACCATATATTTT
V gene: TRBV20-1; D gene: TRBD2; clone size: medium-sized; J gene: TRBJ2-3; CDR3 protein: CSFKAGGNTQYF; CDR3 DNA: TGCAGTTTCAAAGCGGGGGGGAATACGCAGTATTTT
V gene: TRBV5-1; D gene: -; clone size: many; J gene: TRBJ2-7; CDR3 protein: CASSSLTGTYEQYF; CDR3 DNA: TGCGCCAGCAGCTCCCTGACAGGAACCTACGAGCAGTACTTC
V gene: TRBV7-9; D gene: TRBD2; clone size: many; J gene: TRBJ2-2; CDR3 protein: CASSVSGTNTGELFF; CDR3 DNA: TGTGCCAGCAGCGTTAGCGGGACGAACACCGGGGAGCTGTTTTTT
V gene: TRBV5-1; D gene: TRBD2; clone size: medium-sized; J gene: TRBJ2-2; CDR3 protein: CANIGLAGQTGELFF; CDR3 DNA: TGCGCCAACATCGGACTAGCGGGTCAGACCGGGGAGCTGTTTTTT
V gene: TRBV10-3; D gene: -; clone size: medium-sized; J gene: TRBJ1-1; CDR3 protein: CAISRPGATEAFF; CDR3 DNA: TGTGCCATCAGTCGACCAGGGGCGACTGAAGCTTTCTTT
V gene: TRBV20-1; D gene: -; clone size: many; J gene: TRBJ1-5; CDR3 protein: CSARLGGAGQPQHF; CDR3 DNA: TGCAGTGCTAGGTTAGGCGGGGCCGGCCAGCCCCAGCATTTT
V gene: TRBV7-2; D gene: -; clone size: many; J gene: TRBJ1-1; CDR3 protein: CASSLQPNTEAFF; CDR3 DNA: TGTGCCAGCAGCTTGCAGCCGAACACTGAAGCTTTCTTT
V gene: TRBV20-1; D gene: TRBD2; clone size: medium-sized; J gene: TRBJ2-3; CDR3 protein: CSAQSGGPADTQYF; CDR3 DNA: TGCAGTGCCCAAAGCGGGGGGCCGGCAGATACGCAGTATTTT
V gene: TRBV20-1; D gene: TRBD1; clone size: medium-sized; J gene: TRBJ1-4; CDR3 protein: CSARDRNRGEKLFF; CDR3 DNA: TGCAGTGCTAGAGATAGGAACAGGGGGGAAAAACTGTTTTTT
V gene: TRBV27; D gene: -; clone size: medium-sized; J gene: TRBJ1-6; CDR3 protein: CASSLRGQGSALHF; CDR3 DNA: TGTGCCAGCAGTCTCCGGGGGCAAGGTTCAGCCCTCCACTTT
V gene: TRBV12-3/TRBV12-4; D gene: TRBD2; clone size: medium-sized; J gene: TRBJ2-1; CDR3 protein: CASFYSGGANEQFF; CDR3 DNA: TGTGCCAGCTTTTATAGCGGGGGGGCCAATGAGCAGTTCTTC
V gene: TRBV18; D gene: TRBD2; clone size: few; J gene: TRBJ2-3; CDR3 protein: CASSPMGLAGGDTQYF; CDR3 DNA: TGTGCCAGCTCACCAATGGGGCTAGCGGGTGGAGATACGCAGTATTTT
V gene: TRBV28; D gene: TRBD2; clone size: many; J gene: TRBJ2-1; CDR3 protein: CASSLSGGTYNEQFF; CDR3 DNA: TGTGCCAGCAGTCTTAGCGGGGGGACCTACAATGAGCAGTTCTTC
V gene: TRBV2; D gene: TRBD1; clone size: medium-sized; J gene: TRBJ2-7; CDR3 protein: CASSRDSLEQYF; CDR3 DNA: TGTGCCAGCAGCCGGGACAGCCTCGAGCAGTACTTC
V gene: TRBV3-1; D gene: TRBD2; clone size: medium-sized; J gene: TRBJ2-5; CDR3 protein: CASSPLAGGRGETQYF; CDR3 DNA: TGTGCCAGCAGCCCGCTAGCGGGAGGGAGAGGGGAGACCCAGTACTTC
V gene: TRBV4-2; D gene: -; clone size: medium-sized; J gene: TRBJ2-7; CDR3 protein: CASSQWREAEQYF; CDR3 DNA: TGTGCCAGCAGCCAATGGCGGGAAGCCGAGCAGTACTTC
V gene: TRBV4-2; D gene: -; clone size: few; J gene: TRBJ1-4; CDR3 protein: CASSQDHAGGEKLFF; CDR3 DNA: TGTGCCAGCAGCCAAGACCACGCAGGTGGAGAAAAACTGTTTTTT
V gene: TRBV12-3/TRBV12-4; D gene: TRBD2; clone size: medium-sized; J gene: TRBJ2-7; CDR3 protein: CASSLGLAGAAWEQYF; CDR3 DNA: TGTGCCAGCAGTCTAGGACTAGCGGGCGCGGCATGGGAGCAGTACTTC
V gene: TRBV4-2; D gene: TRBD2; clone size: medium-sized; J gene: TRBJ2-1; CDR3 protein: CASSQAAGVSSYNEQFF; CDR3 DNA: TGTGCCAGCAGCCAGGCCGCGGGGGTTAGCTCCTACAATGAGCAGTTCTTC
V gene: TRBV28; D gene: TRBD1; clone size: medium-sized; J gene: TRBJ2-1; CDR3 protein: CASSVGTGTYNEQFF; CDR3 DNA: TGTGCCAGCAGTGTTGGGACAGGGACCTACAATGAGCAGTTCTTC
V gene: TRBV2; D gene: -; clone size: many; J gene: TRBJ1-2; CDR3 protein: CASRGSSIYGYTF; CDR3 DNA: TGTGCCAGCAGGGGCAGTTCCATCTATGGCTACACCTTC